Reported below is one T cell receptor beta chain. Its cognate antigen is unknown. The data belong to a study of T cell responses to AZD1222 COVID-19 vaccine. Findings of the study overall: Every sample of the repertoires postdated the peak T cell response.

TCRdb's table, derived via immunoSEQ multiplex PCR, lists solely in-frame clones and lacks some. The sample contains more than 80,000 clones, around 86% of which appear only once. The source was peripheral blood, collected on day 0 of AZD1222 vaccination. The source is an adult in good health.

Here the CDR3 DNA reads TGTGCCAGCAGGAGGGGCCTAGCGGGGACGGATACGCAGTATTTT. It specifies CASRRGLAGTDTQYF. The V and J genes are TRBV2 and TRBJ2-3; TRBD2 agrees at 9 bases. The CDR3 covers 15 residues. The J segment lost 6 bases and the V segment lost 6 bases, leaving 10 bases of the junction unmatched. CDR1 SNHLY and CDR2 FYNNEI come from the germline V gene.